These 32 T cell receptor beta chains came from one sample sequenced in a study of blood T cell repertoires in COVID-19. Profiling relied on immunoSEQ multiplex PCR, and the TCRdb table lists in-frame clones only, not all of them. The sample has 180,000 or so clones; about 85% are singletons. The sequenced material came from peripheral blood. The source is a man aged 18-30 years with acute or convalescent COVID-19.

The DNA for the CDR3 is TGTGCCAGCAGTCCCACGGGGACAGGGGTTTTTGGTAGGACCTACGAGCAGTACTTC. It is translated as CASSPTGTGVFGRTYEQYF. The chain recombines TRBV6-6 with TRBJ2-7, with 10 positions matching TRBD1. The CDR3 runs 19 residues. Losses at the gene ends were 5 bases for V and 2 bases for J; bases not matched to a gene: 18. Germline CDR1 MNHNY, CDR2 SVGAGI (reference sequence).

With respect to this clone: The same CDR3 can be traced to other DNA sequences in this sample. The chain has TRBV5-1 and TRBJ2-1; D might be TRBD1 (6 bases). Germline V gene sequence: CDR1 SGHRS, CDR2 YFSETQ. The V and J ends lost 2 bases and 3 bases respectively, with 9 bases between them. The length of the CDR3 is 14 residues. CDR3 DNA sequence: TGCGCCAGCAGCTTCGCAGGGGACTACAATGAGCAGTTCTTC. It is translated as CASSFAGDYNEQFF.

The chain uses TRBV12-3 or TRBV12-4 and TRBJ2-3; 7 bases are a match to TRBD2. CDR3 length: 13 amino acids. V shed 8 bases, J shed 1 base, and the junction held 3 bases outside the gene matches. CDR3 nucleotides: TGTGCCAGCCGCCGGGGGGGCACAGATACGCAGTATTTT. Its protein is CASRRGGTDTQYF.

This clone was counted a single time. The chain joins TRBV18 to TRBJ2-5, with D maybe TRBD1 (5 bases). V lost 3 bases to trimming and J lost 2 bases, with 13 bases between them. The CDR3 extends over 15 amino acids. Germline V gives CDR1 KGHSH, CDR2 LQKENI. The CDR3 DNA sequence: TGTGCCAGCTCACCTTTCCAGGGTAAACAAGAGACCCAGTACTTC. This encodes CASSPFQGKQETQYF.

A few counts support this clone. V and J are TRBV28 and TRBJ2-7; 7 positions match TRBD1. Germline loops: CDR1 MDHEN, CDR2 SYDVKM. CDR3 size: 13 residues. V was clipped by 5 bases and J by 4 bases; unmatched bases: 5. CDR3 bases: TGTGCCAGCAGTCTGGGGACAGCTTACGAGCAGTACGTC. It translates to CASSLGTAYEQYV.

V gene TRBV30 combines with J gene TRBJ1-4; 7 nucleotides agree with TRBD1. The CDR3 extends over 15 amino acids. V gave up 1 base and J gave up 3 bases; unmatched junction bases: 5. The V gene's germline CDR1 is GTSNPN and CDR2 SVGIG (reference sequence). The CDR3, as DNA: TGTGCCTGGAGTGGACAGGGCTTGGCTAATGAAAAACTGTTTTTT. Amino acid sequence: CAWSGQGLANEKLFF.

This chain connects TRBV10-2 to TRBJ1-3; 8 nucleotides agree with TRBD1. This CDR3 region has 16 residues. From germline, CDR1 is WSHSY and CDR2 SAAADI. V trimming: 3 bases; J trimming: 4 bases; junction bases outside the gene matches: 8. CDR3 amino acids: CASSDPGQGAGNTIYF. Written as DNA, the CDR3 is TGCGCCAGCAGTGACCCAGGACAGGGTGCGGGAAACACCATATATTTT.

The J gene is TRBJ1-2, the V gene TRBV4-2; the D gene is possibly TRBD1 (5 bases). The CDR3 has 16 amino acids. Germline V lookup: CDR1 LGHNA, CDR2 YNFKEQ. Trimming took off 0 bases at V and 1 base at J, with 12 bases between the two ends. The DNA for the CDR3 is TGTGCCAGCAGCCAAGACCAGGGCCTGGGTAACTATGGCTACACCTTC. Its protein is CASSQDQGLGNYGYTF.

This clone is a singleton in its sample. The chain employs TRBV7-2 and TRBJ2-1, with 7 positions matching TRBD2. Germline lookup yields CDR1 SGHTA and CDR2 FQGNSA. J lost 3 bases, V lost 2 bases, and 4 bases had no gene match. The CDR3 length is 15 residues. CDR3 in DNA: TGTGCCAGCAGCTTACGTCGGGGGGTCTACAATGAGCAGTTCTTC. Translated: CASSLRRGVYNEQFF.

This chain links TRBV30 with TRBJ2-7, with D possibly TRBD2 on 5 matching bases. The CDR3 totals 14 residues. In germline, CDR1 is GTSNPN, CDR2 SVGIG (reference sequence). Trimming shortened V by 1 base and J by 1 base, and 11 bases separated the two germline ends. As DNA, the CDR3 is TGTGCCTGGAGTGGCCCAAGAGGGTCCTACGAGCAGTACGTC. The encoded protein is CAWSGPRGSYEQYV.

The CDR3 nucleotides read TGTGCCAGCAGCCAAGAATTGGACAGGCGGTACAATGAGCAGTTCTTC. This encodes CASSQELDRRYNEQFF. This chain links TRBV14 with TRBJ2-1; 7 nucleotides agree with TRBD1. V gave up 0 bases and J gave up 4 bases; unmatched junction bases: 6. Germline V CDR1 and CDR2: SGHDN, FVKESK. The CDR3 totals 16 residues.

The chain uses TRBV7-2 and TRBJ1-5, with D maybe TRBD1 (5 bases). Looked up from germline, CDR1 is SGHTA and CDR2 is FQGNSA. This CDR3 is built from 15 residues. V dropped 5 bases and J dropped 7 bases, with 18 bases sitting between them. The CDR3 DNA reads as TGTGCCAGCAGCGCCACAGGAGGGATGGGACAGCCCCAGCATTTT. This sequence encodes CASSATGGMGQPQHF.

V gene TRBV18 combines with J gene TRBJ2-4, with D possibly being TRBD2 (5 bases). The CDR3 contains 13 residues. Looked up from germline, CDR1 is KGHSH and CDR2 is LQKENI. V was clipped by 4 bases and J by 3 bases, with 7 bases between them. In DNA form, the CDR3 reads TGTGCCAGCTCACACCGGGACAAAAACATTCAGTACTTC. This encodes CASSHRDKNIQYF.

The V call is TRBV6-4, the J call TRBJ1-1, with 9 bases lining up with TRBD1. The CDR3 loop spans 15 amino acids. Germline loops: CDR1 MRHNA, CDR2 SNTAGT. V was pared by 2 bases and J by 7 bases, with 8 bases of the junction left unmatched. The CDR3 sequence is CASSDTGQGIGEAFF. The CDR3 region has the DNA TGTGCCAGCAGTGACACGGGACAGGGAATCGGTGAAGCTTTCTTT.

CDR3 nucleotide sequence: TGTGCCAGTAGTCCCGGGCATTCGGGGTACACTGAAGCTTTCTTT. Translating it yields CASSPGHSGYTEAFF. The chain employs TRBV19 and TRBJ1-1; D is unresolved. The germline V gene encodes CDR1 LNHDA and CDR2 SQIVND (reference sequence). V dropped 5 bases and J dropped 3 bases, with 16 bases sitting between them. The CDR3 has 15 amino acids.

The genes are TRBV6-5 and TRBJ2-7, with no clear D. The CDR3 loop spans 15 amino acids. Per the germline V gene, CDR1 is MNHEY and CDR2 is SVGAGI. The V end lost 8 bases, the J end lost 3 bases, and 20 bases lay between the germline ends. CDR3 in amino acids: CASRRVRSNLYEQYF. DNA for the CDR3: TGTGCCAGCCGACGGGTCCGCAGTAACCTCTACGAGCAGTACTTC.

The V and J genes are TRBV18 and TRBJ2-5, with TRBD2 identical over 10 bases. This CDR3 has 16 amino acids. Unmatched junction bases numbered 4, after V lost 2 bases and J lost 1 base. Germline V lookup: CDR1 KGHSH, CDR2 LQKENI. This CDR3 reads CASSPISGGIQETQYF. The CDR3 DNA reads as TGTGCCAGCTCACCAATTAGCGGGGGGATCCAAGAGACCCAGTACTTC.

V gene TRBV20-1 combines with J gene TRBJ2-7; a weak D match, TRBD1 (5 bases). CDR1 and CDR2 (germline): DFQATT, SNEGSKA (reference sequence). This CDR3 has 11 amino acids. The CDR3, as DNA: TGCAGCGCAGGAAGGGGCTACGAGCAGTACGTC. Protein: CSAGRGYEQYV.

The rearrangement uses TRBV12-3 or TRBV12-4 and TRBJ1-1; maybe TRBD1 (6 bases). Trimming pared 10 bases from V and 4 bases from J, leaving 13 bases between. CDR3 length: 12 amino acids. This chain's CDR3 is CATALGGTEAFF. The CDR3 DNA is TGTGCCACCGCGCTAGGGGGCACTGAAGCTTTCTTT.

The genes are TRBV6-5 and TRBJ2-7, with TRBD1 matching 9 bases. The CDR3 extends over 13 amino acids. The germline V gene encodes CDR1 MNHEY and CDR2 SVGAGI. V lost 6 bases, J lost 3 bases, and 3 bases stayed unmatched. The CDR3 loop is CASSPTGGYEQYV. The DNA for the CDR3 is TGTGCCAGCAGCCCGACAGGGGGCTACGAGCAGTACGTC.

The rearrangement joins TRBV10-3 to TRBJ2-1; 9 positions agree with TRBD1. Germline loops: CDR1 ENHRY, CDR2 SYGVKD. The CDR3 extends over 16 amino acids. V shed 3 bases and J 0 bases; nucleotides not matched to a gene: 3. The chain's CDR3 is CAISEQGASSYNEQFF. The CDR3 nucleotides read TGTGCCATCAGTGAACAGGGGGCCAGCTCCTACAATGAGCAGTTCTTC.

The V gene is TRBV7-9, the J gene TRBJ2-7; 14 nucleotides agree with TRBD2. The V gene's germline CDR1 is SEHNR and CDR2 FQNEAQ (reference sequence). V lost 5 bases and J lost 9; bases outside the gene matches: 12. This CDR3 is built from 16 residues. CDR3 protein: CASSPDGLAGGGVQYV. The CDR3, as DNA: TGTGCCAGCAGCCCGGACGGACTAGCGGGGGGTGGGGTGCAGTACGTC.

This chain joins TRBV5-4 and TRBJ1-2; D call uncertain. This CDR3 region has 15 residues. The V and J ends lost 1 base and 4 bases respectively, with 14 bases between them. Germline assignment: CDR1 SGHNT and CDR2 YYREEE (reference sequence). CDR3 DNA sequence: TGTGCCAGCAGCTTGATTGGAGGGAATTTCTATGGCTACACCTTC. Residues: CASSLIGGNFYGYTF.

V usage is TRBV10-3 and J usage is TRBJ1-2; D unclear. This CDR3 is 14 amino acids long. The ends were cut back, 2 bases at V and 3 bases at J, with 10 bases in the middle. The germline CDR1 and CDR2 sequences are ENHRY and SYGVKD. The DNA of the CDR3 is TGTGCCATCAGTGAGGAGGGAGGGTACTATGGCTACACCTTC. It specifies CAISEEGGYYGYTF.

This chain's CDR3 is CASSYRFEGMNTEAFF. CDR3 nucleotides: TGTGCCAGCAGTTACAGGTTCGAGGGCATGAACACTGAAGCTTTCTTT. The chain has TRBV6-5 and TRBJ1-1; no definite D call. Trimming pared 2 bases from V and 0 bases from J, leaving 13 bases between. CDR3 size: 16 residues. CDR1 is MNHEY, CDR2 SVGAGI, per germline.

J is TRBJ1-6 and V is TRBV25-1, with 7 bases lining up with TRBD1. This CDR3 comprises 15 residues. V dropped 5 bases and J dropped 10; count of bases not matched to a gene: 11. The germline V gene has CDR1 MGHDK and CDR2 SYGVNS. The CDR3 sequence is CASSKTTGIGSPLHF. DNA of the CDR3: TGTGCCAGCAGTAAAACGACAGGGATAGGATCACCCCTCCACTTT. The variable domain in full, with the rest retrieved from reference TRBV25-1 and TRBJ1-6, is EADIYQTPRYLVIGTGKKITLECSQTMGHDKMYWYQQDPGMELHLIHYSYGVNSTEKGDLSSESTVSRIRTEHFPLTLESARPSHTSQYLCASSKTTGIGSPLHFGNGTRLTVT.

CDR3: CASRKDRGPLYGYTF. The CDR3, as DNA: TGTGCCAGCAGAAAGGACAGGGGGCCTCTCTATGGCTACACCTTC. The V gene is TRBV28, the J gene TRBJ1-2; 11 nucleotides align to TRBD1. The CDR3 sequence is 15 residues long. V dropped 6 bases and J dropped 4; count of bases not matched to a gene: 7. Germline CDR1 and CDR2: MDHEN and SYDVKM.

The chain uses TRBV7-9 and TRBJ2-5; 10 bases align to TRBD1. J gave up 5 bases and V 5 bases, and 5 bases lay outside the gene matches. The CDR3 has 14 residues. Looked up from germline, CDR1 is SEHNR and CDR2 is FQNEAQ (reference sequence). Written as DNA, the CDR3 is TGTGCCAGCAGCCCGACAGGGGGCAGGGAGACCCAGTACTTC. Protein sequence: CASSPTGGRETQYF.

V usage is TRBV5-1 and J usage is TRBJ1-5; 8 bases match TRBD1. Germline-derived CDR1 and CDR2 are SGHRS and YFSETQ. Germline trimming cut 1 base from V and 1 base from J; bases unmatched to any gene: 1. The CDR3 is made up of 15 amino acids. The CDR3 is CASSLQGASNQPQHF. CDR3 coding DNA: TGCGCCAGCAGCTTGCAGGGGGCGAGCAATCAGCCCCAGCATTTT.

This chain joins TRBV3-1 (or the pseudogene TRBV3-2) and TRBJ2-2; maybe TRBD2 (5 bases). V shed 7 bases and J shed 7 bases, with 13 bases lying between them. The CDR3 has 13 residues. CDR1 and CDR2 from the germline V gene are LGHDT and YNNKEL (reference sequence). The CDR3 is CASTPVGGGELFF. In nucleotides, the CDR3 is TGTGCCAGCACCCCCGTAGGAGGCGGGGAGCTGTTTTTT.

The chain employs TRBV12-5 and TRBJ2-5, with D tentatively TRBD2 (7 bases). The ends were cut back, 6 bases at V and 1 base at J, with 18 bases in the middle. The CDR3 loop spans 16 amino acids. Germline V gene data show CDR1 as LGHNT and CDR2 as FRNRAP. The CDR3 nucleotides are TGTGCTAGTGGACTCAATAAGGGGGGGGGCCAAGAGACCCAGTACTTC. Amino acids: CASGLNKGGGQETQYF.

The chain has TRBV7-9 and TRBJ1-1; unclear D gene. The CDR3 sequence is 15 residues long. Trimming removed 5 bases from V and 1 base from J, with 14 bases in between. Germline V CDR1 and CDR2: SEHNR, FQNEAQ (reference sequence). The CDR3: CASSNLGLTNTEAFF. Here the CDR3 DNA reads TGTGCCAGCAGCAATCTAGGACTTACGAACACTGAAGCTTTCTTT.